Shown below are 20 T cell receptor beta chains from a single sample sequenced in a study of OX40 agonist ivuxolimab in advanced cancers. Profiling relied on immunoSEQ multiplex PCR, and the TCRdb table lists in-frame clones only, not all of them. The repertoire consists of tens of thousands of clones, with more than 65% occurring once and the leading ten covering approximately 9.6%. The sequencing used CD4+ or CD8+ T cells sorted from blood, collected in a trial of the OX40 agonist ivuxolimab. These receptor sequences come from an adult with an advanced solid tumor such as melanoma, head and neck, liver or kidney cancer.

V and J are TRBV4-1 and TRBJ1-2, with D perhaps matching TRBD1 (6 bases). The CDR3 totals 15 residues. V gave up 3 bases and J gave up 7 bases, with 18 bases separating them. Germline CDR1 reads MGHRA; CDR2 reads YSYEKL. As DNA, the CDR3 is TGCGCCAGCAGCCAGAGCTTTACAGGGTTTATTGGCTACACCTTC. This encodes CASSQSFTGFIGYTF.

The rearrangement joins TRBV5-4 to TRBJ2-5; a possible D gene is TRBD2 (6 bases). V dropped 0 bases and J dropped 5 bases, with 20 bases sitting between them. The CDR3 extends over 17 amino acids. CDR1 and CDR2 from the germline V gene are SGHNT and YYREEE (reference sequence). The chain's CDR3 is CASSLGGVNVPWETQYF. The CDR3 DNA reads TGTGCCAGCAGCTTGGGGGGGGTTAACGTTCCGTGGGAGACCCAGTACTTC.

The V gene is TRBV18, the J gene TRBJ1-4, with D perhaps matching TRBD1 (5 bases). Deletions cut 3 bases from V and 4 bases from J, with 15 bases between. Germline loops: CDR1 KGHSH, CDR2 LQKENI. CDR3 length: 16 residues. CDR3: CASSPRDPSFNEKLFF. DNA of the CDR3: TGTGCCAGCTCACCGAGGGACCCCTCCTTTAATGAAAAACTGTTTTTT.

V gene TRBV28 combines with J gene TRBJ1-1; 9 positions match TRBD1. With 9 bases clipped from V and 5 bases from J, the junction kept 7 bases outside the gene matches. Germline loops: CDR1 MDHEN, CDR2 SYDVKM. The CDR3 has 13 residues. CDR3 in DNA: TGTGCCAGTACAGGGGGCCAGGGGACTGAAGCTTTCTTT. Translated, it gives CASTGGQGTEAFF.

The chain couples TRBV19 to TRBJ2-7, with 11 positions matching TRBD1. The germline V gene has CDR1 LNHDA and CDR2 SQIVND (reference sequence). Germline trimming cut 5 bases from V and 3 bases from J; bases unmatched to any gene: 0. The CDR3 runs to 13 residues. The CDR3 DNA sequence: TGTGCCAGTAGTGGGACAGGGGGCTACGAGCAGTACTTC. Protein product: CASSGTGGYEQYF.

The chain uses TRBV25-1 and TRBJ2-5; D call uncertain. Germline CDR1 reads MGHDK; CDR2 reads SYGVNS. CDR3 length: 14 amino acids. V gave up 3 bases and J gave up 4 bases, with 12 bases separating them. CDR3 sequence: CASSDQIGRETQYF. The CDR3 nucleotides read TGTGCCAGCAGTGATCAGATCGGTAGAGAGACCCAGTACTTC.

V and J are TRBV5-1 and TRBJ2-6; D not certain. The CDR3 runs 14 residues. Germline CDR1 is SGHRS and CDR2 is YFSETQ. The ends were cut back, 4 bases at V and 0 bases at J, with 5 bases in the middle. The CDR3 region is CASSLSSGANVLTF. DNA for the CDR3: TGCGCCAGCAGCCTCAGCTCTGGGGCCAACGTCCTGACTTTC.

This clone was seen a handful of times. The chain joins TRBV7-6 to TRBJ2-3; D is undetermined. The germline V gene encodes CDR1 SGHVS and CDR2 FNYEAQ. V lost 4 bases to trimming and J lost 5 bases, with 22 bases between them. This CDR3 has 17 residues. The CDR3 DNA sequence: TGTGCCAGCAGCTCCGCCCCCGGGCCAAGACTCGTAGATACGCAGTATTTT. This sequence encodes CASSSAPGPRLVDTQYF.

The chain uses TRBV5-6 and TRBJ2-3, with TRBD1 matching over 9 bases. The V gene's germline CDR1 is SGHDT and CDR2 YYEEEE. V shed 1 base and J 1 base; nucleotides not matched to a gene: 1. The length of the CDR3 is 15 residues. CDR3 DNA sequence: TGTGCCAGCAGCTTGCGGACAGGGGGCACAGATACGCAGTATTTT. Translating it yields CASSLRTGGTDTQYF.

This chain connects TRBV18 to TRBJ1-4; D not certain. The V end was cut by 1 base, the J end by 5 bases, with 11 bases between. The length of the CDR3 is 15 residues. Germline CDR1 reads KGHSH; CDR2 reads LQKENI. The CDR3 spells CASSPRETQNEKLFF. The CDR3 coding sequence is TGTGCCAGCTCACCACGGGAAACTCAGAATGAAAAACTGTTTTTT.

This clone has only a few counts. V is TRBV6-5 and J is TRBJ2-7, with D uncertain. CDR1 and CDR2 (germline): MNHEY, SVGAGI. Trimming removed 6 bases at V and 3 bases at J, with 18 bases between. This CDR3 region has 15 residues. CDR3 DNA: TGTGCCAGCAGCCCGCTCTCTAGGCTCGGCTACGAGCAGTACTTC. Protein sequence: CASSPLSRLGYEQYF.

The CDR3 loop is CASSDMGGADYGYTF. The CDR3 region has the DNA TGTGCCAGCTCAGACATGGGGGGCGCTGACTATGGCTACACCTTC. The chain links TRBV18 to TRBJ1-2; possible D gene TRBD1, 6 bases. Germline CDR1 and CDR2: KGHSH and LQKENI. Trimming shortened V by 5 bases and J by 3 bases, and 16 bases separated the two germline ends. This CDR3 has 15 residues.

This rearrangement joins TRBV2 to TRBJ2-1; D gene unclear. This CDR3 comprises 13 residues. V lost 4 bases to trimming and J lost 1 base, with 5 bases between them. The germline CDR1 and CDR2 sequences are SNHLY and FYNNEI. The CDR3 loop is CASSAYSYNEQFF. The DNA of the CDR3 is TGTGCCAGCAGTGCATATTCCTACAATGAGCAGTTCTTC.

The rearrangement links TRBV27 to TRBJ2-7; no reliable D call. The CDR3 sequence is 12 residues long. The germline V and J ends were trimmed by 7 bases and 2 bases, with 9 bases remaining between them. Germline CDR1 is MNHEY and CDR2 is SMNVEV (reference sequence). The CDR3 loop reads CASTPVTYEQYF. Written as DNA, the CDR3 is TGTGCCAGCACCCCGGTTACCTACGAGCAGTACTTC.

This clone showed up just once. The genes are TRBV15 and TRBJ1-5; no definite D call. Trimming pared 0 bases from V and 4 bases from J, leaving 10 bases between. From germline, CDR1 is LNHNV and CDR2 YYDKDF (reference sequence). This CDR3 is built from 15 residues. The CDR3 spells CATSRDGRLNQPQHF. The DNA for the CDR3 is TGTGCCACCAGCAGAGACGGACGGTTGAATCAGCCCCAGCATTTT.

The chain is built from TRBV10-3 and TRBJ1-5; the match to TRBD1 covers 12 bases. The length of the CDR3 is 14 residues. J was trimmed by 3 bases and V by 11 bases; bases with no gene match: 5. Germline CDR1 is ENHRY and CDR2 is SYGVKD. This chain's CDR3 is CASGTGGNNQPQHF. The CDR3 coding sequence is TGTGCCTCCGGGACAGGGGGCAACAATCAGCCCCAGCATTTT.

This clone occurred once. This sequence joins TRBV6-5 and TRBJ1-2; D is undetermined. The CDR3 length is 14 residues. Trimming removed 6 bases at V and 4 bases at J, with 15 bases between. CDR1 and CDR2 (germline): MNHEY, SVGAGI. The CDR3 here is CASSLDGSRYGYTF. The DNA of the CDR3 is TGTGCCAGCAGCCTTGACGGCAGCCGCTATGGCTACACCTTC.

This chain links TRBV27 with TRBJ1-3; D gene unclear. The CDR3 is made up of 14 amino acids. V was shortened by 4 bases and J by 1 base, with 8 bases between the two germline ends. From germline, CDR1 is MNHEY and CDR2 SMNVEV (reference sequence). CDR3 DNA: TGTGCCAGCAGTTCACGAGTTTCTGGAAACACCATATATTTT. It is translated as CASSSRVSGNTIYF.

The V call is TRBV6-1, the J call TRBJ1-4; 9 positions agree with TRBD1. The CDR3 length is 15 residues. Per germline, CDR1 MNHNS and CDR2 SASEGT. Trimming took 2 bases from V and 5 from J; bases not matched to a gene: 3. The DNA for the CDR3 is TGTGCCAGCAGTGAACCGGGACAGGGAAATGAAAAACTGTTTTTT. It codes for CASSEPGQGNEKLFF.

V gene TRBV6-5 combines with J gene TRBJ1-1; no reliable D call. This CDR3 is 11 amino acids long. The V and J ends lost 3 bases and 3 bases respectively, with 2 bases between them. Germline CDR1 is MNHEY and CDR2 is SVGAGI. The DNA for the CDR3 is TGTGCCAGCAGTTATGACACTGAAGCTTTCTTT. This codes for CASSYDTEAFF.